This T cell receptor (beta chain) was observed in a study of blood T cell repertoires in COVID-19 (TCRdb year 2020). For the study in its entirety: Samples from collaborators originated in the United States, Italy and Spain and spanned both the acute and convalescent phases of COVID-19. The material from the prospective study consisted of cDNA or gDNA derived from T cells, B-cell-depleted T cells, or PBMCs. Deeply sampled blood TCRbeta repertoires from subjects exposed to, actively infected with, or recovered from COVID-19 were included in the dataset. The repertoires were made available in a free public database intended to serve as a resource for research on the immune response to SARS-CoV-2. Samples came from the ongoing ImmuneRACE study (first 160 participants) plus 1,254 subjects from 6 global collaborators. Sample metadata almost always included a de-identified subject ID, COVID-19 status, age in years and sex. Where HLA class I and class II types were available, the types were taken from metadata supplied by the sample provider, not from assay-based typing.

The germline V gene yields SGHDT for CDR1 and YYEEEE for CDR2. For this chain, trimming is 4 bases at the V end and 6 bases at the J end, and the number of junction bases without a gene match is 10. The CDR3 spans 15 residues, from the cysteine through the phenylalanine. The CDR3 DNA has 45 bases and is translated from base 1. This clone appeared a single time. What this receptor recognizes is not known. Base qualities are not provided; no much larger clone lies one nucleotide away. The collaborating institutions used their own protocols to collect whole blood in K2EDTA tubes. Collaborator samples were shipped for TCRbeta analysis as frozen whole blood, isolated PBMCs, or DNA extracted from either sample type. Broad study findings and their caveats: Clinical and demographic metadata were provided uncurated, with the amount varying by source and participant.

TCRbeta CDR3 regions were amplified from genomic DNA using the immunoSEQ Assay, a bias-controlled multiplex PCR. Per the authors' processing: Within the assay, amplification of reference gene primers was used to estimate how many nucleated cells each sample contained. To quantify the absolute abundance of each unique TCRbeta CDR3 rearrangement, sequence reads were collapsed and filtered. Productive Simpson clonality was computed per sample as the square root of Simpson's diversity index over productive rearrangements. TCRdb's version of the immuneACCESS table is confined to in-frame rearrangements and falls short of the full clone set. An unresolved V gene accounts for under half of the shortfall where checked; the remainder is of unknown origin. Clone size and V and J calls were adopted from that table, with D and trimming inferred from the DNA. Present in this sample are approximately 270,000 clones, around 88% of which were seen just once. The ten biggest clones cover more than 1.2% of the sample.

The receptor chain draws on TRBV5-6 and TRBJ1-2, and 9 junction bases match TRBD1. The sample comprised peripheral blood. The receptor comes from a man older than 75 with acute or convalescent COVID-19. CDR3 sequence: CASSLVGTGIDGYTF. The nucleotides are TGTGCCAGCAGCCTCGTCGGGACAGGGATAGATGGCTACACCTTC.